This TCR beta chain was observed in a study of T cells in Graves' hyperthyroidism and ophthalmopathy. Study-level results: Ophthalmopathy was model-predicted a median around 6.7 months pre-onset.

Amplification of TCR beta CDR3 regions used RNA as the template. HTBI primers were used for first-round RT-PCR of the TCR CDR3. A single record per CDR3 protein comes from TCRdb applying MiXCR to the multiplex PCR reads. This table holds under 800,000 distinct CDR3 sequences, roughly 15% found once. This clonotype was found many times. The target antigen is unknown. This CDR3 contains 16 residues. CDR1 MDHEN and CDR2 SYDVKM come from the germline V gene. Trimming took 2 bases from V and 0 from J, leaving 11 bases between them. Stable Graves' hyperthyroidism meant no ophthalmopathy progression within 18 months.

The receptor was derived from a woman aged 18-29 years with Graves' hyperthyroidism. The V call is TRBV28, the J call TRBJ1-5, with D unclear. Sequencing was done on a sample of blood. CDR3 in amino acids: CASSLPGSYSNQPQHF. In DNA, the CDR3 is TGTGCCAGCAGTTTACCGGGAAGTTATAGCAATCAGCCCCAGCATTTT.